This T cell receptor (beta chain) was recorded in a study of beta chain features in type 1 diabetes. This clone was picked up a small number of times. The entirety of the isolated RNA underwent reverse transcription, so expressed TCRB transcripts were sequenced. Sequenced by immunoSEQ multiplex PCR; TCRdb stores in-frame clones only, minus some. The sample records 300,000 to 400,000 clones, approximately 8.2% being singletons. V lost 0 bases and J lost 3, with 5 bases in between. Germline loops: CDR1 SNHLY, CDR2 FYNNEI. The CDR3 consists of 13 residues. The sequence came from a woman aged 18-29 years in good health. The genes are TRBV2 and TRBJ2-5; D remains unclear. The sample comprised central memory CD4+ T cells from blood. The CDR3: CASSEAQEETQYF. CDR3 bases: TGTGCCAGCAGTGAAGCGCAGGAAGAGACCCAGTACTTC.